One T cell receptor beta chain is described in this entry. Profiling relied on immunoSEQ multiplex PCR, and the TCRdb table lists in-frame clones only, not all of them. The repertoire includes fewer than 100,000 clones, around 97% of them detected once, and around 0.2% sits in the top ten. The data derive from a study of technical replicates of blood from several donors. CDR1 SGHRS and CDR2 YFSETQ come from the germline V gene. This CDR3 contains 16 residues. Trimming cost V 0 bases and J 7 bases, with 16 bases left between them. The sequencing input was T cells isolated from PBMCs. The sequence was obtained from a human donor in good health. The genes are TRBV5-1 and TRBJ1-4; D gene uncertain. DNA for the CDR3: TGCGCCAGCAGCTTGGAATTGATGGCAGGTTTTGAAAAACTGTTTTTT. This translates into CASSLELMAGFEKLFF.